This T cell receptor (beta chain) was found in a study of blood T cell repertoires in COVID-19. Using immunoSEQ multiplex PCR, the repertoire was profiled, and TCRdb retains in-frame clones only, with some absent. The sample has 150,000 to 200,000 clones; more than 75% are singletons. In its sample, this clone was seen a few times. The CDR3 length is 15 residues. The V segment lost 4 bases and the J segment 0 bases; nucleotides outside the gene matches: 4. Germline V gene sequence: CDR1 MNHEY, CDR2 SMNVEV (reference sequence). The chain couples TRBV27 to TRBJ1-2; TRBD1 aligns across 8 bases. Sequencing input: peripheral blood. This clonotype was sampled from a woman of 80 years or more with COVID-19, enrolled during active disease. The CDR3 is CASSYGTGANYGYTF. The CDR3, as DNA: TGTGCCAGCAGTTATGGGACAGGAGCTAACTATGGCTACACCTTC.